This section outlines one T cell receptor (beta chain) sequence together with its context. Its antigen target is currently unknown. The sample holds no much larger clone one base away, and base qualities are not on file. This sample stems from a study of technical replicates of blood from several donors (dated by TCRdb to the late 2010s). Library method: the immunoSEQ multiplex PCR assay. TCRdb obtained this table from immuneACCESS and retained in-frame rearrangements with V and J assigned. These tables miss some clones; where compared with another copy, unresolved V genes account for less than half of the shortfall, and the remainder is unexplained. This sample gives 45,000 to 60,000 clones in total; 90% to 97% of them show up just once. Together, the top ten hold under 0.45% of the sample. Sequencing was done on a sample of T cells isolated from PBMCs. The TCR originated in a human donor in good health.

DNA sequence: TGTGCCAGCAGCCAAAGCCTGGGACAGGTTTGGGAAAAACTGTTTTTT. This yields the protein CASSQSLGQVWEKLFF. The rearrangement joined TRBV4-2 to TRBJ1-4, with 8 middle bases fitting TRBD1. CDR1 LGHNA and CDR2 YNFKEQ are derived from the germline V gene. Unmatched junction bases come to 10, with V trimmed by 2 bases and J by 8 bases. The cysteine opens and the phenylalanine closes a CDR3 of 16 amino acids. The only DNA kept is the CDR3, 48 bases in frame from the first base.